The 26 T cell receptor beta chains reported below all come from one sample, sequenced in a study of T cell repertoires in cytomegalovirus infection. Each CDR3 protein gets one entry after TCRdb re-called the reads with MiXCR. The data contain around 360,000 distinct CDR3 sequences, about 32% of them singletons. These receptors have no known antigen. This material consisted of cultured PBMCs, taken from culture after CMV antigen stimulation. All receptors derive from a human donor in good health (CMV status not recorded). Some clones in this sample may be carry-over from other donors' samples.

This chain uses TRBV6-6 with TRBJ2-1; 8 bases align to TRBD2. V dropped 4 bases and J dropped 8; count of bases not matched to a gene: 7. The CDR3 covers 14 residues. Germline loops: CDR1 MNHNY, CDR2 SVGAGI (reference sequence). In DNA, the CDR3 is TGTGCCAGCAGTTTTGTGAGTAGCGGGGATGAGCAGTTCTTC. Residues: CASSFVSSGDEQFF.

The genes are TRBV6-5 and TRBJ1-1; tentative D call: TRBD1 (5 bases). This CDR3 is built from 14 residues. V lost 4 bases and J 10 bases, leaving 19 bases between the germline ends. Germline V gives CDR1 MNHEY, CDR2 SVGAGI. CDR3 loop: CASSLLGGMGLAFF. For the CDR3, the DNA is TGTGCCAGCAGTTTACTGGGGGGGATGGGGTTAGCTTTCTTT.

The rearrangement uses TRBV20-1 and TRBJ1-6; no clear D gene. Trimming pared 1 base from V and 7 bases from J, leaving 11 bases between. Germline CDR1 reads DFQATT; CDR2 reads SNEGSKA (reference sequence). The CDR3 sequence is 14 residues long. CDR3 in DNA: TGCAGTGCTAGAGGGGCGGTGGGGAATTCACCCCTCCACTTT. Amino acids: CSARGAVGNSPLHF.

Here the CDR3 DNA reads TGTGCCAGCAGCTCTAGACCGCTATCATCAATGAACACTGAAGCTTTCTTT. This sequence encodes CASSSRPLSSMNTEAFF. The V call is TRBV7-6, the J call TRBJ1-1; D gene ambiguous. Trimming pared 4 bases from V and 0 bases from J, leaving 18 bases between. Germline loops: CDR1 SGHVS, CDR2 FNYEAQ. The CDR3 is made up of 17 amino acids.

This clonotype appeared a few times. This chain connects TRBV11-2 to TRBJ1-1, with 11 bases fitting TRBD1. Germline assignment: CDR1 SGHAT and CDR2 FQNNGV. The trim removed 5 bases at V and 7 bases at J, leaving 12 bases unmatched. The CDR3 has 16 residues. CDR3 residues: CASSRRTGGSDNEAFF. The CDR3 DNA sequence: TGTGCCAGCAGCCGACGGACAGGGGGCTCGGACAATGAAGCTTTCTTT.

This clonotype was detected only a few times. This chain uses TRBV4-2 with TRBJ2-4; 8 nucleotides line up with TRBD1. The length of the CDR3 is 16 residues. Germline CDR1 and CDR2: LGHNA and YNFKEQ. V lost 0 bases, J lost 9 bases, and 10 bases stayed unmatched. CDR3 bases: TGTGCCAGCAGCCAAGATCAAACAGGGGGACGGGGCATTCAGTACTTC. This gives the protein CASSQDQTGGRGIQYF.

The chain has TRBV7-2 and TRBJ1-6, with TRBD1 matching over 8 bases. The V and J ends lost 1 base and 6 bases, in that order; junction bases with no gene match: 2. CDR1 is SGHTA and CDR2 is FQGNSA in the germline V gene. The CDR3 runs to 15 residues. CDR3 sequence: CASSLVTGVNSPLHF. CDR3 sequence (DNA): TGTGCCAGCAGCTTAGTGACAGGGGTTAATTCACCCCTCCACTTT.

The rearrangement joins TRBV7-2 to TRBJ2-7; D call uncertain. The CDR3 totals 15 residues. V lost 5 bases and J lost 6, with 20 bases in between. In germline, CDR1 is SGHTA, CDR2 FQGNSA. The CDR3 DNA follows: TGTGCCAGCAGCCATTCCAGGACCGGACCTCCCGAGCAGTACTTC. Its protein product is CASSHSRTGPPEQYF.

This clonotype appeared a few times. The chain recombines TRBV6-5 with TRBJ2-1; the match to TRBD1 covers 7 bases. The CDR3 length is 14 residues. J was trimmed by 5 bases and V by 0 bases; bases with no gene match: 1. Per the germline V gene, CDR1 is MNHEY and CDR2 is SVGAGI. The CDR3 sequence: CASSYSGQNNEQFF. In DNA, the CDR3 is TGTGCCAGCAGTTACTCGGGACAGAACAATGAGCAGTTCTTC.

The rearrangement uses TRBV10-2 and TRBJ1-1; no clear D gene. The CDR3 is 13 amino acids. Per germline, CDR1 WSHSY and CDR2 SAAADI. Trimming shortened V by 9 bases and J by 0 bases, and 11 bases separated the two germline ends. This CDR3 reads CASESSMNTEAFF. The CDR3, as DNA: TGCGCCAGTGAATCATCCATGAACACTGAAGCTTTCTTT.

This chain joins TRBV7-2 and TRBJ1-1; D is uncertain. The CDR3 has 13 amino acids. Deletions cut 5 bases from V and 8 bases from J, with 15 bases between. Germline CDR1 is SGHTA and CDR2 is FQGNSA. CDR3 sequence: CASSRVGVREAFF. The DNA of the CDR3 is TGTGCCAGCAGCCGTGTCGGCGTTCGCGAAGCTTTCTTT.

This clonotype turned up a few times. The chain joins TRBV12-5 to TRBJ1-5, with 10 bases lining up with TRBD1. The V gene's germline CDR1 is LGHNT and CDR2 FRNRAP. With V trimmed by 6 bases and J by 6 bases, 5 bases remained unmatched. The CDR3 runs to 14 residues. The DNA of the CDR3 is TGTGCTAGTGGCACGGGACAGGGGTTTCAGCCCCAGCATTTT. Its translation: CASGTGQGFQPQHF. Based on the CDR3 plus reference TRBV12-5 and TRBJ1-5, the full variable domain is DARVTQTPRHKVTEMGQEVTMRCQPILGHNTVFWYRQTMMQGLELLAYFRNRAPLDDSGMPKDRFSAEMPDATLATLKIQPSEPRDSAVYFCASGTGQGFQPQHFGDGTRLSIL.

The J gene is TRBJ2-7, the V gene TRBV7-2; possible D gene TRBD1, 5 bases. This CDR3 comprises 14 residues. V lost 5 bases and J 5 bases, leaving 16 bases between the germline ends. Per the germline V gene, CDR1 is SGHTA and CDR2 is FQGNSA. The CDR3 reads CASSRVQASNEQYF. In nucleotides, the CDR3 is TGTGCCAGCAGCCGGGTACAGGCTTCGAACGAGCAGTACTTC.

V gene TRBV24-1 combines with J gene TRBJ2-2, with D perhaps TRBD2 (7 bases). The CDR3 consists of 18 residues. Germline V CDR1 and CDR2: KGHDR, SFDVKD. V was cut by 6 bases and J by 4 bases, with 23 bases left in between. The CDR3 region has the DNA TGTGCCACCAGTTATACAGGGCCCCAGGGCGGGAGCACCGGGGAGCTGTTTTTT. Residues: CATSYTGPQGGSTGELFF.

This clonotype was counted a few times. This chain uses TRBV7-2 with TRBJ1-1; D is undetermined. V lost 5 bases and J 3 bases, leaving 13 bases between the germline ends. Germline V lookup: CDR1 SGHTA, CDR2 FQGNSA. The CDR3 has 14 residues. CDR3 sequence (DNA): TGTGCCAGCAGCGATCGGATGTGGGACACTGAAGCTTTCTTT. It specifies CASSDRMWDTEAFF.

The chain employs TRBV6-2 or TRBV6-3 and TRBJ1-1; possible D gene TRBD1, 6 bases. Looked up from germline, CDR1 is MNHEY and CDR2 is SVGEGT. The CDR3 consists of 17 residues. V lost 5 bases and J 6 bases, leaving 25 bases between the germline ends. This CDR3 is CASSRGQWVKTSAEAFF. In DNA, the CDR3 is TGTGCCAGCAGTAGGGGACAATGGGTGAAGACGTCAGCTGAAGCTTTCTTT.

V usage is TRBV7-2 and J usage is TRBJ2-1, with D maybe TRBD2 (5 bases). Germline V gives CDR1 SGHTA, CDR2 FQGNSA. The CDR3 runs to 14 residues. V lost 5 bases, J lost 8 bases, and 16 bases lay in between. Here the CDR3 reads CASSPRGWGYEQFF. CDR3 sequence (DNA): TGTGCCAGCAGCCCCAGAGGGTGGGGATATGAGCAGTTCTTC.

In this sample, this clonotype turned up many times. The chain has TRBV7-2 and TRBJ1-5, with D possibly being TRBD1 (5 bases). The CDR3 runs to 15 residues. CDR1 is SGHTA, CDR2 FQGNSA, per germline. With 3 bases removed from V and 6 bases from J, the gap between germline ends came to 15 bases. CDR3 DNA: TGTGCCAGCAGCTTGCAGGTCAGGGAAGGTCAGCCCCAGCATTTT. Translated: CASSLQVREGQPQHF.

CDR3 in DNA: TGTGCCAGCAGCTTATGGCCCGCAGCGAACACTGAAGCTTTCTTT. Its protein is CASSLWPAANTEAFF. The V and J genes are TRBV7-2 and TRBJ1-1; no reliable D call. Trimming pared 2 bases from V and 1 base from J, leaving 11 bases between. This CDR3 is 15 amino acids long. The germline V gene has CDR1 SGHTA and CDR2 FQGNSA.

Ten or more counts support this clonotype. The chain joins TRBV7-8 to TRBJ2-3; 7 nucleotides match TRBD2. This CDR3 region has 16 residues. Germline CDR1 SGHVS, CDR2 FQNEAQ. The V gene end was trimmed by 2 bases and the J gene end by 3 bases; junction bases not matched to a gene: 8. The CDR3 sequence: CASSLNPGLRTDTQYF. The CDR3 DNA is TGTGCCAGCAGCTTAAATCCGGGACTAAGAACAGATACGCAGTATTTT.

The chain combines TRBV20-1 with TRBJ1-5, with D perhaps TRBD1 (5 bases). This CDR3 has 13 amino acids. Trimming removed 6 bases from V and 4 bases from J, with 13 bases in between. Germline V lookup: CDR1 DFQATT, CDR2 SNEGSKA (reference sequence). The CDR3 here is CSAGAGPNQPQHF. As DNA, the CDR3 is TGCAGTGCCGGGGCAGGGCCAAATCAGCCCCAGCATTTT.

This clonotype was picked up a small number of times. The chain couples TRBV20-1 to TRBJ2-5, with 9 bases lining up with TRBD2. The CDR3 has 12 residues. V was pared by 4 bases and J by 4 bases, with 1 base of the junction left unmatched. Germline values: CDR1 DFQATT, CDR2 SNEGSKA (reference sequence). CDR3 protein: CSATSGVETQYF. CDR3 DNA: TGCAGTGCTACTAGCGGGGTAGAGACCCAGTACTTC.

The table lists this clonotype with a few counts. For the CDR3, the DNA is TGCGCCAGCAGCTCGTCCGGGACAGGGGGGACCAATGAGCAGTTCTTC. Residues: CASSSSGTGGTNEQFF. J is TRBJ2-1 and V is TRBV5-1; the match to TRBD1 covers 11 bases. The length of the CDR3 is 16 residues. The germline CDR1 and CDR2 sequences are SGHRS and YFSETQ. V lost 3 bases, J lost 6 bases, and 8 bases stayed unmatched.

The rearrangement links TRBV28 to TRBJ1-3; a weak D match, TRBD1 (5 bases). Germline V lookup: CDR1 MDHEN, CDR2 SYDVKM. This CDR3 contains 17 residues. The V end was cut by 4 bases, the J end by 0 bases, with 16 bases between. CDR3: CASSWGVGKRSGNTIYF. The CDR3 bases are TGTGCCAGCAGTTGGGGGGTGGGGAAACGCTCTGGAAACACCATATATTTT.

This clonotype occurred a few times. The rearrangement links TRBV19 to TRBJ2-1, with D perhaps matching TRBD1 (5 bases). Germline V gives CDR1 LNHDA, CDR2 SQIVND (reference sequence). Trimming removed 4 bases from V and 3 bases from J, with 19 bases in between. This CDR3 is built from 17 residues. The CDR3 DNA reads as TGTGCCAGTAGTACCCGTTCGGGCAGGGCGTACTACAATGAGCAGTTCTTC. It specifies CASSTRSGRAYYNEQFF.

This clonotype occurred a few times. The rearrangement joins TRBV12-5 to TRBJ1-2; 8 nucleotides match TRBD1. Unmatched junction bases numbered 4, after V lost 0 bases and J lost 4 bases. From germline, CDR1 is LGHNT and CDR2 FRNRAP. The CDR3 length is 15 residues. The CDR3 nucleotides are TGTGCTAGTGGTTTGGTCCCAGGGGGCGGCTATGGCTACACCTTC. Its translation is CASGLVPGGGYGYTF. Based on the CDR3 plus reference TRBV12-5 and TRBJ1-2, the full variable domain is DARVTQTPRHKVTEMGQEVTMRCQPILGHNTVFWYRQTMMQGLELLAYFRNRAPLDDSGMPKDRFSAEMPDATLATLKIQPSEPRDSAVYFCASGLVPGGGYGYTFGSGTRLTVV.